The 4 T cell receptor beta chains reported below all come from one sample, sequenced in a study of blood T cells in healthy people across ages. Primers used in a second PCR of roughly 7 to 11 cycles were a sample-barcoded 5' primer and a J-beta primer mix. Each CDR3 protein is one row after TCRdb ran MiXCR on the 5' RACE reads. Of about 570,000 distinct CDR3 sequences in the sample, 27% were seen once. The sequencing input was blood. Receptors originate from a woman in her 70s in good health.

This clonotype was seen more than once but under ten times. The rearrangement uses TRBV5-1 and TRBJ2-1, with D possibly TRBD1 on 6 matching bases. The CDR3 consists of 15 residues. CDR1 and CDR2 from the germline V gene are SGHRS and YFSETQ. V lost 0 bases and J lost 4, with 11 bases in between. The CDR3 sequence is CASSLAGTSYNEQFF. The CDR3, as DNA: TGCGCCAGCAGCTTGGCTGGGACATCTTACAATGAGCAGTTCTTC.

The table lists this clonotype with a few counts. The CDR3 reads CSARDSPVGGYTF. In nucleotides, the CDR3 is TGCAGTGCTAGGGATAGCCCAGTTGGTGGCTACACCTTC. This chain uses TRBV20-1 with TRBJ1-2; D unclear. Trimming took off 3 bases at V and 7 bases at J, with 15 bases between the two ends. Germline loops: CDR1 DFQATT, CDR2 SNEGSKA (reference sequence). This CDR3 spans 13 amino acids.

The chain employs TRBV12-3 or TRBV12-4 and TRBJ1-2; D ambiguous. The length of the CDR3 is 13 residues. Deletions cut 4 bases from V and 6 bases from J, with 12 bases between. DNA of the CDR3: TGTGCCAGCAGTTCCCTCGGGAGTGATGGCTACACCTTC. Translated: CASSSLGSDGYTF.

The gene calls are TRBV7-2 and TRBJ2-5; 7 bases fit TRBD2. Trimming at V came to 5 bases and at J to 2 bases, leaving 5 bases not matched to a gene. Looked up from germline, CDR1 is SGHTA and CDR2 is FQGNSA. This CDR3 region has 14 residues. This CDR3 is CASSPPGRQETQYF. The CDR3 DNA sequence: TGTGCCAGCAGCCCTCCCGGGAGGCAAGAGACCCAGTACTTC.